The source of this T cell receptor beta chain is a study of blood T cell repertoires in COVID-19. Study overall: The samples span acute and convalescent COVID-19 from the United States, Italy and Spain. In each case, the material was cDNA or gDNA derived from T cells, B-cell-depleted T cells, or PBMCs.

Study processing details: Amplified reference gene primers provided the basis for estimating nucleated cell counts. Generated by immunoSEQ multiplex PCR, the TCRdb table keeps only in-frame clones and is missing some. That table gives V, J and clone size, and the DNA gave D and trimming. The data hold roughly 290,000 clones, with more than 75% observed a single time. Between the trimmed V and J ends, which lost 5 bases and 1 base, there was a span of 11 bases. In germline, CDR1 is PRHDT, CDR2 FYEKMQ (reference sequence). This CDR3 has 14 amino acids. The origin of this receptor is a woman aged 30 to 39 who had recovered from COVID-19. The chain joins TRBV13 to TRBJ1-1; D not resolved. The specimen was peripheral blood. Written as DNA, the CDR3 is TGTGCCAGCAGCATAGTCGTTCCGAACACTGAAGCTTTCTTT. It translates to CASSIVVPNTEAFF.